The 14 T cell receptor beta chains reported below all come from one sample, sequenced in a study of chemoradiotherapy in HPV16-positive cancers. This table comes from immunoSEQ multiplex PCR, and its TCRdb copy is limited to in-frame clones, with some not included. The sample carries under 8,500 clones, roughly 80% recorded once. This sample was gathered from a patient who underwent chemoradiotherapy. These receptors all stem from a human donor with HPV-associated anogenital cancer.

The CDR3 DNA reads TGTGCCTGGGGGGTTTGGAACACTGAAGCTTTCTTT. Its translation is CAWGVWNTEAFF. The chain links TRBV30 to TRBJ1-1; D is undetermined. The CDR3 length is 12 residues. Trimming cost V 5 bases and J 1 base, with 8 bases left between them. Germline V lookup: CDR1 GTSNPN, CDR2 SVGIG (reference sequence).

The chain joins TRBV27 to TRBJ1-2; D is perhaps TRBD1 (5 bases). The length of the CDR3 is 15 residues. The germline V and J ends were trimmed by 2 bases and 8 bases, with 18 bases remaining between them. From germline, CDR1 is MNHEY and CDR2 SMNVEV (reference sequence). The CDR3 nucleotides read TGTGCCAGCAGTTTAACCCACGCGGGACTTATCGGCTACACCTTC. The encoded protein is CASSLTHAGLIGYTF.

The chain combines TRBV9 with TRBJ2-5; 7 bases fit TRBD2. This CDR3 spans 13 amino acids. The germline V gene has CDR1 SGDLS and CDR2 YYNGEE. V trimming: 2 bases; J trimming: 9 bases; junction bases outside the gene matches: 7. The CDR3 loop is CASSVLHAGAQYF. The CDR3 nucleotides are TGTGCCAGCAGCGTGCTCCACGCGGGGGCCCAGTACTTC. Full variable domain (missing parts from reference TRBV9 and TRBJ2-5): DSGVTQTPKHLITATGQRVTLRCSPRSGDLSVYWYQQSLDQGLQFLIQYYNGEERAKGNILERFSAQQFPDLHSELNLSSLELGDSALYFCASSVLHAGAQYFGPGTRLLVL.

The rearrangement joins TRBV6-1 to TRBJ1-5; D remains unclear. V lost 6 bases to trimming and J lost 0 bases, with 6 bases between them. CDR1 MNHNS and CDR2 SASEGT come from the germline V gene. The CDR3 runs 13 residues. The CDR3 reads CASRRNSNQPQHF. The CDR3 nucleotides are TGTGCCAGCAGACGGAATAGCAATCAGCCCCAGCATTTT.

CDR3: CAWRASSNQPQHF. The CDR3 nucleotides are TGTGCCTGGAGGGCCAGTAGCAATCAGCCCCAGCATTTT. This chain uses TRBV30 with TRBJ1-5; the D is unclear. Germline lookup yields CDR1 GTSNPN and CDR2 SVGIG (reference sequence). This CDR3 is 13 amino acids long. Trimming took off 3 bases at V and 0 bases at J, with 6 bases between the two ends.

This clone was found a few times. The CDR3 DNA reads TGTGCCTGGAGTGTGGGGAAGGACTATGGCTACACCTTC. As protein: CAWSVGKDYGYTF. This chain links TRBV30 with TRBJ1-2; D is ambiguous. This CDR3 spans 13 amino acids. The V end was cut by 0 bases, the J end by 3 bases, with 8 bases between. The germline gives CDR1 GTSNPN, CDR2 SVGIG (reference sequence).

This clone was observed a few times. The CDR3 nucleotides are TGCGCCAGCAGCCAAGCCGAGGGGCAGAATAGCAATCAGCCCCAGCATTTT. Translation gives CASSQAEGQNSNQPQHF. This sequence joins TRBV4-1 and TRBJ1-5; D is perhaps TRBD1 (5 bases). V was pared by 1 base and J by 0 bases, with 13 bases between. Germline lookup yields CDR1 MGHRA and CDR2 YSYEKL. The CDR3 has 17 residues.

This clone was found once. This chain uses TRBV10-2 with TRBJ1-4; D ambiguous. The CDR3 spans 14 residues. With 3 bases removed from V and 7 bases from J, the gap between germline ends came to 12 bases. CDR1 and CDR2 (germline): WSHSY, SAAADI. The CDR3, as DNA: TGCGCCAGCAGTGAAGGAGGGCGGGGTGAAAAACTGTTTTTT. This sequence encodes CASSEGGRGEKLFF.

The chain uses TRBV11-2 and TRBJ1-1; D ambiguous. This CDR3 has 13 amino acids. V lost 5 bases and J 1 base, leaving 8 bases between the germline ends. Germline lookup yields CDR1 SGHAT and CDR2 FQNNGV. Written as DNA, the CDR3 is TGTGCCAGCAGCGCCACGGAGAACACTGAAGCTTTCTTT. This encodes CASSATENTEAFF.

This sequence joins TRBV9 and TRBJ2-5, with 8 positions matching TRBD1. V lost 4 bases, J lost 4 bases, and 12 bases stayed unmatched. This CDR3 comprises 16 residues. CDR1 is SGDLS, CDR2 YYNGEE, per germline. CDR3 sequence reads: CASSIARQGAVETQYF. In DNA, the CDR3 is TGTGCCAGCAGCATCGCGAGGCAGGGGGCTGTAGAGACCCAGTACTTC.

This clone was recorded once. V and J are TRBV6-6 and TRBJ2-1; D is undetermined. The ends were cut back, 6 bases at V and 10 bases at J, with 10 bases in the middle. Germline V lookup: CDR1 MNHNY, CDR2 SVGAGI (reference sequence). The CDR3 runs to 11 residues. CDR3 amino acids: CASRDSIEQFF. In DNA, the CDR3 is TGTGCCAGCAGAGATAGCATCGAGCAGTTCTTC.

The V and J genes are TRBV2 and TRBJ2-3; D not certain. CDR1 and CDR2 (germline): SNHLY, FYNNEI. The V gene lost 2 bases and the J gene lost 2 bases, with 2 bases spanning the gap. CDR3 length: 12 residues. CDR3 coding DNA: TGTGCCAGCAGTGAATACACAGATACGCAGTATTTT. It encodes CASSEYTDTQYF.

The DNA of the CDR3 is TGTGCCAGCAGCTTCGCGCAGGGCTTTACCTACTTC. Amino acid sequence: CASSFAQGFTYF. This chain connects TRBV7-9 to TRBJ2-5; D perhaps matches TRBD1 (5 bases). V shed 3 bases and J shed 14 bases, with 16 bases lying between them. CDR1 is SEHNR, CDR2 FQNEAQ, per germline (reference sequence). The CDR3 loop spans 12 amino acids.

This sequence joins TRBV28 and TRBJ2-2; D is tentatively TRBD1 or TRBD2 (5 bases each). The CDR3 contains 17 residues. The germline V gene has CDR1 MDHEN and CDR2 SYDVKM. Trimming stripped 4 bases from V and 1 base from J, with 16 bases between. DNA for the CDR3: TGTGCCAGCAGTTACCCCACGGGGCGACTGAACACCGGGGAGCTGTTTTTT. Its protein is CASSYPTGRLNTGELFF.